The entry below describes one TCR beta chain. Its antigen is currently unknown. Clones were read by immunoSEQ multiplex PCR, and TCRdb kept only the in-frame ones, dropping some. The data hold about 52,000 clones, with approximately 94% observed a single time. The data derive from a study of OX40 agonist ivuxolimab in advanced cancers. Study-wide background: The patients' treatment was ivuxolimab, an agonistic anti-OX40 (CD134) antibody. The eligibility criteria allowed prior anti-PD-1, anti-PD-L1 or anti-CTLA-4 therapy, and around 40% had some. Study-level findings and limits: At doses 0.1 to 3.0 mg/kg, CD4+ and CD8+ clones expanded. More expanded clones were found, on average, in CD8+ than in CD4+ T cells.

Germline V gene data show CDR1 as SEHNR and CDR2 as FQNEAQ (reference sequence). The CDR3 loop spans 16 amino acids. V was pared by 0 bases and J by 8 bases, with 6 bases of the junction left unmatched. The clonotype originates from an adult with an advanced solid tumor such as melanoma, head and neck, liver or kidney cancer. This material consisted of CD4+ or CD8+ T cells sorted from blood, taken in a trial of the OX40 agonist ivuxolimab. This rearrangement joins TRBV7-9 to TRBJ2-4; 11 bases are a match to TRBD2. The chain's CDR3 is CASSLASGRALDIQYF. DNA of the CDR3: TGTGCCAGCAGCTTAGCTAGCGGGAGGGCCTTAGACATTCAGTACTTC.